This TCR beta chain derives from a study of regulatory T cells in long-lasting Graves disease (dated by TCRdb to the early 2020s). About the study as a whole: Antithyroid drugs had been taken for less than 3 months by newly diagnosed Graves' disease patients. This study used TCR sequencing and RNA sequencing of peripheral blood to compare persistent Graves' disease patients against newly diagnosed Graves' disease patients. The study was conducted in China and was registered as a clinical trial. A total of 33 samples were covered by TCR sequencing, comprising 13 persistent and 20 or so newly diagnosed Graves' disease patients.

The sample's time point label is to be understood as: newly diagnosed GD, antithyroid drugs for less than 3 months. RNA was extracted from PBMCs in TRIzol for both TCR sequencing and RNA sequencing. The diagnosis of Graves' disease followed American Thyroid Association guidelines. The patients came from an endocrinology department in Xi'an, China. Each patient gave 8.5 to 9.5 milliliters of peripheral blood, collected in an EDTA anticoagulant tube. Ficoll Paque Plus density gradient separation was used to isolate PBMCs, and no further T cell sorting was done. An Agilent 2100 Bioanalyzer and agarose gel were used to check RNA quality, while a NanoDrop 2000 measured RNA concentration. The library was built by means of multiplex PCR. Sequencing used an Illumina HiSeq 4000. iRepertoire HTBI primers and Arm-PCR amplification of CDR3 regions were used to construct TCR beta libraries. PCR products were gel purified before sequencing. As for how the authors treated the data: A total of some 65 TRBV and 14 TRBJ segments were identified across samples and were used for gene usage analysis of CDR3 amino acid clonotypes. COPE and FqMerger were used to merge filtered high-quality paired reads into contigs. BLAST was used to align contigs to IMGT TRBV, TRBD and TRBJ reference genes, with CDR3 defined following IMGT. Clonotypes above 0.1% frequency were classified as highly expanded clones. Shannon entropy was used to measure repertoire diversity, and the Gini coefficient was used to measure V-J evenness. A clonotype was considered public if more than one individual shared it. TCRdb passed the public sequencing reads through fastp at Q25 and MiXCR, retaining productive beta sequences. One record per CDR3 amino acid sequence lists the most common genes and DNA. The authors' filters were not applied to this entry. In this sample the table shows a few hundred thousand distinct CDR3 sequences, 12% to 15% of which occur a single time. 17% of the sample is held by the ten biggest clonotypes.

Concerning this clonotype itself: Its specific antigen is unknown. Per-base qualities were not stored, and no clone one base away is much larger.

What the work shows at the level of the full study, not this receptor alone: Persistent disease showed preferential use of TRBV28, TRBJ1-2 and TRBJ2-5, whereas newly diagnosed disease favored TRBV20-1 and TRBJ2-1. Compared with newly diagnosed patients, patients with persistent Graves' disease had lower TCR Shannon entropy and fewer highly expanded clones, which suggests clonal expansion. Because the primary lesion, thyroid tissue, could not be accessed, the study looked at peripheral blood alone. Sequencing and analysis were limited to the TCR beta chain. The authors acknowledged the small sample size as a limitation that may reduce accuracy. Patients with persistent disease shared more public clonotypes (roughly 2,900) than newly diagnosed patients did (about 1,000).

The germline V gene (reference sequence) sets CDR1 to LNHDA and CDR2 to SQIVND. The germline ends are 10 bases apart after V is trimmed by 4 bases and J by 1 base. The CDR3 runs 14 residues from the cysteine to the phenylalanine. Only the CDR3 DNA is retained, 42 bases long and in frame from the first base. This sample also belongs to another study, concerning T cells in Graves' hyperthyroidism and ophthalmopathy. As the second paper documents: Graves' hyperthyroidism was defined as stable when no progression to ophthalmopathy occurred over 18 months of follow-up. Hyperthyroidism patients were aged 18 to 65 years and newly diagnosed, with disease duration of less than 2 months. The study excluded patients with uncontrolled infections, other autoimmune diseases, pregnancy or lactation. Diagnoses relied on clinical symptoms, serum thyroxine and TRAb, thyroid ultrasound and orbital computed tomography. The TCR CDR3 was subjected to a first round of RT-PCR using the HTBI primer set and the Qiagen OneStep RT-PCR kit. Most expanded thyroid clonotypes (frequency above 0.001) were also found in blood, which suggests that blood repertoires may mirror thyroid immune responses. In cross-validation, a model built on a 13 V-J signature told ophthalmopathy apart from stable hyperthyroidism with roughly 87% sensitivity and approximately 81% specificity, and in testing the same model reached 80%/75%. In validation, progression to ophthalmopathy was predicted by the model with more than 65% sensitivity and 72% to 85% specificity, a median of about 6 months before onset. To identify TCR V-J signatures that set the groups apart, the researchers used a discovery cohort of 100 patients, made up of around 40 with Graves' ophthalmopathy and some 56 with stable Graves' hyperthyroidism. Whether ophthalmopathy could be predicted prospectively was tested in an independent validation cohort made up of under 20 hyperthyroidism patients plus 17 patients who later progressed to ophthalmopathy. The roughly 91 discovery patients were randomly divided into training and test sets at a 7:3 ratio. In about 6 Graves' hyperthyroidism patients, the study also compared T-cell repertoires from thyroid tissue with T-cell repertoires from blood. After blood sampling, hyperthyroidism patients were treated with methimazole at a starting dose of 30 mg daily, and ophthalmopathy patients were treated with high-dose intravenous methylprednisolone. Libraries were constructed in a second round of multiplex PCR, after which size selection and purification were performed. Libraries were sequenced paired-end with 100 bp reads on an Illumina HiSeq2000. SOAPnuke was used to process the raw data, with reads discarded if the reads contained adapters or uncalled bases, had a mean Phred below 15, or lacked an exact constant-primer or identifier match. High-quality paired reads were merged with COPE v1.2.5, and unique nucleotide sequences were defined as clonotypes. MiTCR v1.1 was used to align clonotypes to the IMGT TRBV, TRBD and TRBJ reference segments. Only V-J combinations with frequency above 0.0001, covering about 99% of repertoires, were analysed. A TCS score was defined as the ratio of F50 (clonal expansion) to E x V (chaos), with BLOSUM62-based TCRdist applied between CDR3 peptides within each V-J. Welch's t-statistics and random forest reduced roughly 540 V-J features to about 13, which were used in a naive Bayes classifier (R e1071). Sample size was not statistically predetermined, and blinding of investigators to group allocation was not performed. According to the paper, TCR Vbeta CDR3 sequencing was carried out on 135 peripheral blood samples, which came from 40 to 45 ophthalmopathy, 75 to 80 hyperthyroidism and roughly 17 progressor patients.

The chain employs TRBV19 and TRBJ1-1; TRBD1 could be the D gene, as 5 bases match. The clonotype comes from a woman between 50 and 59 years old with Graves disease. Donor details come from another sample of the same person, matched by shared clones. Specimen: peripheral blood mononuclear cells (PBMCs), collected at new diagnosis, from a patient treated with antithyroid drugs. The nucleotides are TGTGCCAGTAGTAGGGGGGAGACGAACACTGAAGCTTTCTTT. Its protein reads: CASSRGETNTEAFF.